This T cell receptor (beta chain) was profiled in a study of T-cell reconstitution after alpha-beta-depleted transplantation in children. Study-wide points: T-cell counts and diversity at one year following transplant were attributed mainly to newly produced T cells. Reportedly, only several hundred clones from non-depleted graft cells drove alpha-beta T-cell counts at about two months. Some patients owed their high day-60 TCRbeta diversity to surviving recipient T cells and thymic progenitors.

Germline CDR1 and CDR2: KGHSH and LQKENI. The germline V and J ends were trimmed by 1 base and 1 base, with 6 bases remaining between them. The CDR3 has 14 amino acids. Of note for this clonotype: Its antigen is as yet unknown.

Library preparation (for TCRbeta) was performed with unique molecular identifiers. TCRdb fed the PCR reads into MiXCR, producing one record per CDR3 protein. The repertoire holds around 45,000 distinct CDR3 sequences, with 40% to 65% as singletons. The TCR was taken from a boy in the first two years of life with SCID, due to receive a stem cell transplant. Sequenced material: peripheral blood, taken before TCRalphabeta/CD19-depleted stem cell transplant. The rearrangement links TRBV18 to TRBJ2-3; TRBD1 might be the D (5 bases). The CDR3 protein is CASSPQQGTDTQYF. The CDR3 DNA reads TGTGCCAGCTCACCACAACAGGGCACAGATACGCAGTATTTT.